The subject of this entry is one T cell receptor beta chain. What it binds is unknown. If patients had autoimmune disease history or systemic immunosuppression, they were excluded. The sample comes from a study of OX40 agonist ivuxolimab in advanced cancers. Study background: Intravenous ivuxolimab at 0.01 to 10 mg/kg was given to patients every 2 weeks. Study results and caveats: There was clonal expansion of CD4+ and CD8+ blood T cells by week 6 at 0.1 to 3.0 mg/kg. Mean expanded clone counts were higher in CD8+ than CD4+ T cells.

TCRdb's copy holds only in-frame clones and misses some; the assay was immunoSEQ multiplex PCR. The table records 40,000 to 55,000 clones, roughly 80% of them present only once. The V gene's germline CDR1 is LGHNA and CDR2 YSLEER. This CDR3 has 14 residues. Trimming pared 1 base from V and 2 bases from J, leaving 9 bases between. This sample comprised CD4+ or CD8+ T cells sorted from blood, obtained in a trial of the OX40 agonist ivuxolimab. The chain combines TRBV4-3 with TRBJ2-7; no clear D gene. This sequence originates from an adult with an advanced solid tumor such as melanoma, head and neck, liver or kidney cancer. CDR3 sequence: CASSQGTATYEQYF. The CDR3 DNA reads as TGCGCCAGCAGCCAAGGGACCGCTACCTACGAGCAGTACTTC.